Listed below are T cell receptor beta chains from one sample, sequenced in a study of regulatory T cells in long-lasting Graves disease. TCRdb reanalysed the multiplex PCR reads using MiXCR and keeps one entry per CDR3 protein. The sample contains hundreds of thousands of distinct CDR3 sequences, 22% of which appear only once. The sequencing used peripheral blood mononuclear cells (PBMCs), collected when the disease was refractory, from a patient treated with antithyroid drugs. All receptors come from a female donor with Graves disease. Each CDR3 is given with its conserved first and last residue. The D gene is left open where the match is weak. Clone sizes are given selectively: once, few, many, or a class where the clone is expanded.

abundance	v_gene	j_gene	d_gene	CDR3aa	CDR3nt
once	TRBV12-3/TRBV12-4	TRBJ1-1	TRBD1	CASSLNRGLTEAFF	TGTGCCAGCAGTTTGAACAGGGGTCTCACTGAAGCTTTCTTT
many	TRBV12-3/TRBV12-4	TRBJ2-7	NA	CASSGQIYEQYF	TGTGCCAGCAGCGGACAGATCTACGAGCAGTACTTC
NA	TRBV19	TRBJ1-2	TRBD1	CASSKDRNYGYTF	TGTGCCAGTAGTAAGGACAGGAACTATGGCTACACCTTC
few	TRBV25-1	TRBJ1-3	NA	CASSNQPLGNTIYF	TGTGCCAGCAGTAACCAACCCCTCGGAAACACCATATATTTT
NA	TRBV28	TRBJ2-3	NA	CASRDRFTDTQYF	TGTGCCAGCAGAGACAGGTTCACAGATACGCAGTATTTT
many	TRBV7-2	TRBJ1-2	NA	CASSLHMSYGYTF	TGTGCCAGCAGCTTACACATGAGTTATGGCTACACCTTC
NA	TRBV7-3	TRBJ1-2	NA	CASSLGSTSRDYGYTF	TGTGCCAGCAGCCTAGGGTCGACGTCTAGGGACTATGGCTACACCTTC
many	TRBV28	TRBJ1-1	TRBD1	CASRFNRGNTEAFF	TGTGCCAGCAGATTTAACAGGGGAAACACTGAAGCTTTCTTT
many	TRBV7-2	TRBJ2-7	NA	CASSSRGPEEQYF	TGTGCCAGCAGCTCGCGGGGGCCGGAGGAGCAGTACTTC
few	TRBV20-1	TRBJ2-5	TRBD2	CSARDLHWLAGKETQYF	TGCAGTGCTAGAGATCTTCACTGGCTAGCGGGAAAAGAGACCCAGTACTTC
many	TRBV7-8	TRBJ1-2	NA	CASSLIPRLYGYTF	TGTGCCAGCAGTTTAATACCTCGACTCTATGGCTACACCTTC
NA	TRBV4-3	TRBJ1-2	NA	CASSQSPRDTGRGYTF	TGCGCCAGCAGCCAATCCCCCCGGGACACCGGAAGGGGCTACACCTTC
many	TRBV24-1	TRBJ1-2	NA	CATSDFTYGYTF	TGTGCCACTTCGGACTTTACTTATGGCTACACCTTC
many	TRBV20-1	TRBJ1-1	NA	CSANVNTEAFF	TGCAGTGCTAACGTGAACACTGAAGCTTTCTTT
few	TRBV30	TRBJ1-5	NA	CAWSVQVTGNQPQHF	TGTGCCTGGAGTGTCCAGGTGACGGGCAATCAGCCCCAGCATTTT